This T cell receptor beta chain was sequenced during a study of T cells in Graves' hyperthyroidism and ophthalmopathy. The CDR3 is made up of 14 amino acids. CDR1 and CDR2 (germline): DFQATT, SNEGSKA (reference sequence). V was clipped by 3 bases and J by 2 bases, with 12 bases between them. The TCR beta CDR3 regions underwent amplification using RNA transcripts as the source. The study used the HTBI primer set for a first-round RT-PCR of the TCR CDR3. Each CDR3 protein gets one entry after TCRdb re-called the multiplex PCR reads with MiXCR. Among around 290,000 distinct CDR3 sequences listed, roughly 15% were seen once. This clonotype came up many times. The antigen remains unidentified. Study findings and constraints: Ophthalmopathy prediction by the model preceded onset by a median approximately 5.9 months.

The chain is built from TRBV20-1 and TRBJ2-3; D uncertain. Material for sequencing was blood. This clonotype was obtained from a middle-aged woman with Graves' hyperthyroidism. This CDR3 is CSASRGSATDTQYF. CDR3 bases: TGCAGTGCTAGTCGCGGCAGCGCCACAGATACGCAGTATTTT.